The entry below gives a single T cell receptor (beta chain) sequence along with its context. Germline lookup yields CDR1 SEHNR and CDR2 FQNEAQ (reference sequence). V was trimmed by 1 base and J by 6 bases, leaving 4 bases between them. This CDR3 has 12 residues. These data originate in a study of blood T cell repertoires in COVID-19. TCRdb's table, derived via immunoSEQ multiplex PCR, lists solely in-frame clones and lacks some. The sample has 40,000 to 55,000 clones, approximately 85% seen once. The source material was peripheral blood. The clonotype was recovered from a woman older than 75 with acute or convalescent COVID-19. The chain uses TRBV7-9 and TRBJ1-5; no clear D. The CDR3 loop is CASSLGGQPQHF. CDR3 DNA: TGTGCCAGCAGCTTAGGAGGTCAGCCCCAGCATTTT.